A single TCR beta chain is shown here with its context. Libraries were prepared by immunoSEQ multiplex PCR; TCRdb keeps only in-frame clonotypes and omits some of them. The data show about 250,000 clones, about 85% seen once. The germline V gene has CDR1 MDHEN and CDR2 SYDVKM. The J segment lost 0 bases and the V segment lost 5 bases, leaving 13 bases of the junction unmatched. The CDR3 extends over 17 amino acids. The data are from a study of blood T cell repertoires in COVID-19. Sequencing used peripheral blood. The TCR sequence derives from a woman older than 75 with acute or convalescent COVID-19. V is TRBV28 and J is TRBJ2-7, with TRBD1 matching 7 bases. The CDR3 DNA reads TGTGCCAGCAGTGTAAGACAGGGCGCACTTAGCTCCTACGAGCAGTACTTC. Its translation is CASSVRQGALSSYEQYF.